Following are 16 T cell receptor beta chains from one sample sequenced in a study of brain T cells in children with intractable seizures. Clones were read by immunoSEQ multiplex PCR, and TCRdb kept only the in-frame ones, dropping some. The sample contains more than 40,000 clones, 75% to 95% of which appear only once. The material was peripheral blood, obtained at surgery. These receptors were taken from a girl aged 2-15 years with tuberous sclerosis and intractable seizures.

The chain combines TRBV11-2 with TRBJ2-4, with 9 bases lining up with TRBD1. After removal of 6 bases from V and 6 bases from J, the junction contained 9 bases not matched to a gene. Germline V gene lookup returns CDR1 SGHAT and CDR2 FQNNGV. CDR3 length: 15 residues. CDR3 sequence (DNA): TGTGCCAGCAGTCTCGGACAGGGGTTAGGAAACATTCAGTACTTC. Amino acids: CASSLGQGLGNIQYF.

The chain couples TRBV3-1 (or the pseudogene TRBV3-2) to TRBJ1-1, with D tentatively TRBD1 (5 bases). CDR1 and CDR2 from the germline V gene are LGHDT and YNNKEL (reference sequence). V lost 5 bases to trimming and J lost 5 bases, with 12 bases between them. The CDR3 is 13 amino acids. CDR3: CASSSGTRTEAFF. CDR3 nucleotides: TGTGCCAGCAGCTCCGGGACCAGAACTGAAGCTTTCTTT.

V usage is TRBV19 and J usage is TRBJ1-1, with D possibly being TRBD1 (5 bases). V lost 10 bases and J lost 10, with 16 bases in between. CDR1 is LNHDA, CDR2 SQIVND, per germline (reference sequence). The CDR3 totals 11 residues. CDR3 nucleotide sequence: TGTGCCACGGCCGGCGGGGCTGGAGCTTTCTTT. Translated, it gives CATAGGAGAFF.

V gene TRBV5-1 combines with J gene TRBJ1-6, with D perhaps TRBD1 (6 bases). The CDR3 is made up of 13 amino acids. Germline V lookup: CDR1 SGHRS, CDR2 YFSETQ. Between the trimmed V and J ends, which lost 0 bases and 8 bases, there was a span of 6 bases. The CDR3 DNA sequence: TGCGCCAGCAGCTTGGGGACAGATTCACCCCTCCACTTT. This gives the protein CASSLGTDSPLHF.

V usage is TRBV7-6 and J usage is TRBJ1-6; D unclear. The length of the CDR3 is 17 residues. V was trimmed by 3 bases and J by 6 bases, leaving 18 bases between them. In germline, CDR1 is SGHVS, CDR2 FNYEAQ. CDR3 loop: CASSFDSRASSNSPLHF. CDR3 sequence (DNA): TGTGCCAGCAGCTTCGATTCCCGGGCCAGCTCTAATTCACCCCTCCACTTT. Supplemented by reference TRBV7-6 and TRBJ1-6, the full variable domain reads GAGVSQSPRYKVTKRGQDVALRCDPISGHVSLYWYRQALGQGPEFLTYFNYEAQQDKSGLPNDRFSAERPEGSISTLTIQRTEQRDSAMYRCASSFDSRASSNSPLHFGNGTRLTVT.

The chain employs TRBV9 and TRBJ2-5; D is perhaps TRBD2 (5 bases). The CDR3 runs to 13 residues. The V end lost 4 bases, the J end lost 4 bases, and 11 bases lay between the germline ends. Germline assignment: CDR1 SGDLS and CDR2 YYNGEE. The DNA for the CDR3 is TGTGCCAGCAGCTCCGGGGTTATAGAGACCCAGTACTTC. Its protein product is CASSSGVIETQYF. Together with reference TRBV9 and TRBJ2-5, the CDR3 gives the full variable domain: DSGVTQTPKHLITATGQRVTLRCSPRSGDLSVYWYQQSLDQGLQFLIQYYNGEERAKGNILERFSAQQFPDLHSELNLSSLELGDSALYFCASSSGVIETQYFGPGTRLLVL.

The rearrangement uses TRBV9 and TRBJ1-2; unclear D gene. Germline CDR1 is SGDLS and CDR2 is YYNGEE. This CDR3 contains 13 residues. The V end lost 6 bases, the J end lost 5 bases, and 14 bases lay between the germline ends. CDR3 bases: TGTGCCAGCACGGGATTTCTAGGGTATGGCTACACCTTC. Its translation is CASTGFLGYGYTF.

The chain combines TRBV5-1 with TRBJ2-7; D tentatively fits TRBD1 or TRBD2 (6 bases each). CDR1 SGHRS and CDR2 YFSETQ come from the germline V gene. With 0 bases removed from V and 2 bases from J, the gap between germline ends came to 15 bases. The CDR3 runs to 16 residues. Here the CDR3 reads CASSLGKVGGAYEQYF. CDR3 coding DNA: TGCGCCAGCAGCTTGGGTAAGGTGGGGGGCGCCTACGAGCAGTACTTC. The variable domain in full, completed from reference TRBV5-1 and TRBJ2-7, reads KAGVTQTPRYLIKTRGQQVTLSCSPISGHRSVSWYQQTPGQGLQFLFEYFSETQRNKGNFPGRFSGRQFSNSRSEMNVSTLELGDSALYLCASSLGKVGGAYEQYFGPGTRLTVT.

A few counts support this clone. This sequence joins TRBV11-2 and TRBJ2-1, with D perhaps matching TRBD2 (6 bases). Germline CDR1 is SGHAT and CDR2 is FQNNGV. The CDR3 runs to 14 residues. V was clipped by 1 base and J by 9 bases, with 13 bases between them. The CDR3 DNA sequence: TGTGCCAGCAGCTTAGTGGGAGGTGCGGGTGAGCAGTTCTTC. Amino acids: CASSLVGGAGEQFF.

This chain joins TRBV24-1 and TRBJ2-7, with 10 bases fitting TRBD1. Germline lookup yields CDR1 KGHDR and CDR2 SFDVKD. The CDR3 extends over 18 amino acids. The V and J ends lost 4 bases and 3 bases, in that order; junction bases with no gene match: 14. The CDR3 region has the DNA TGTGCCACCAGTGAAAGTCCCGGGACAGGGGCCCGACACTACGAGCAGTACTTC. It translates to CATSESPGTGARHYEQYF.

CDR3 DNA: TGCGCCAGCAGCTTCGTAAGGGGGAGCACAGATACGCAGTATTTT. As protein: CASSFVRGSTDTQYF. The rearrangement uses TRBV5-1 and TRBJ2-3; D is perhaps TRBD1 (6 bases). Between the trimmed V and J ends, which lost 2 bases and 0 bases, there was a span of 10 bases. The CDR3 has 15 amino acids. CDR1 and CDR2 from the germline V gene are SGHRS and YFSETQ.

The chain links TRBV12-3 or TRBV12-4 to TRBJ1-1, with a weak D call TRBD1 (6 bases). V was clipped by 5 bases and J by 4 bases, with 8 bases between them. The CDR3 has 12 residues. This CDR3 reads CASSRQATEAFF. The CDR3 region has the DNA TGTGCCAGCAGTAGACAGGCCACTGAAGCTTTCTTT.

The rearrangement joins TRBV6-5 to TRBJ1-1, with D hard to call. V was cut by 4 bases and J by 4 bases, with 10 bases left in between. Looked up from germline, CDR1 is MNHEY and CDR2 is SVGAGI. This CDR3 has 13 amino acids. The CDR3 DNA is TGTGCCAGCAGTTCCTCGGTATTCACTGAAGCTTTCTTT. Translated, it gives CASSSSVFTEAFF.

The sample holds one count of this clone. This chain joins TRBV9 and TRBJ1-4; unclear D gene. Germline V gene data show CDR1 as SGDLS and CDR2 as YYNGEE. The CDR3 is made up of 15 amino acids. Trimming removed 0 bases at V and 0 bases at J, with 6 bases between. CDR3 loop: CASSVGTATNEKLFF. CDR3 coding DNA: TGTGCCAGCAGCGTAGGGACCGCAACTAATGAAAAACTGTTTTTT.

J is TRBJ1-5 and V is TRBV25-1; D not certain. The length of the CDR3 is 14 residues. Trimming cost V 2 bases and J 6 bases, with 11 bases left between them. Germline CDR1 is MGHDK and CDR2 is SYGVNS. CDR3 residues: CASSETGISQPQHF. The CDR3 nucleotides read TGTGCCAGCAGTGAAACTGGGATAAGTCAGCCCCAGCATTTT.

The chain is built from TRBV5-4 and TRBJ1-1; D gene uncertain. This CDR3 has 12 amino acids. The V end lost 4 bases, the J end lost 1 base, and 5 bases lay between the germline ends. Per germline, CDR1 SGHNT and CDR2 YYREEE (reference sequence). In DNA form, the CDR3 reads TGTGCCAGCAGCAAGACGAACACTGAAGCTTTCTTT. Protein product: CASSKTNTEAFF.